A single sample is the source of the 16 T cell receptor beta chains below, sequenced in a study of cytomegalovirus exposure and HLA in healthy donors. It was with 60 Vbeta and 13 Jbeta primers that the PCR ran. Clones were read by immunoSEQ multiplex PCR, and TCRdb kept only the in-frame ones, dropping some. The repertoire holds about 270,000 clones, with around two thirds as singletons. Sequenced material: PBMCs. All receptors come from a female donor in good health and CMV-seronegative.

V gene TRBV28 combines with J gene TRBJ2-3; D unresolved. The CDR3 runs 12 residues. Looked up from germline, CDR1 is MDHEN and CDR2 is SYDVKM. Deletions cut 5 bases from V and 5 bases from J, with 8 bases between. The CDR3 sequence is CASSPTRDTQYF. The CDR3 nucleotides read TGTGCCAGCAGTCCCACTCGAGATACGCAGTATTTT.

The chain couples TRBV5-8 to TRBJ2-1, with D perhaps matching TRBD2 (6 bases). The CDR3 extends over 15 amino acids. Germline V gene lookup returns CDR1 SGHTS and CDR2 YDEGEE. V was pared by 2 bases and J by 6 bases, with 15 bases between. In DNA form, the CDR3 reads TGTGCCAGCAGCTTTGCCGGGACTGGGGGCAATGAGCAGTTCTTC. This translates into CASSFAGTGGNEQFF.

This clone was seen just once. This chain's CDR3 is CASSDSPTGVAEAFF. The CDR3 bases are TGTGCCAGCAGTGACTCTCCCACAGGGGTCGCTGAAGCTTTCTTT. The chain recombines TRBV6-4 with TRBJ1-1; TRBD1 agrees at 7 bases. V was pared by 0 bases and J by 6 bases, with 7 bases of the junction left unmatched. CDR1 and CDR2 (germline): MRHNA, SNTAGT. This CDR3 region has 15 residues.

The chain couples TRBV7-6 to TRBJ2-3, with 10 positions matching TRBD2. V lost 4 bases, J lost 0 bases, and 4 bases stayed unmatched. Germline-derived CDR1 and CDR2 are SGHVS and FNYEAQ. The CDR3 covers 16 residues. The CDR3 loop reads CASSSRLAGSTDTQYF. The CDR3 DNA reads TGTGCCAGCAGCTCAAGACTAGCGGGTAGCACAGATACGCAGTATTTT. The whole variable domain, filled in from reference TRBV7-6 and TRBJ2-3, reads GAGVSQSPRYKVTKRGQDVALRCDPISGHVSLYWYRQALGQGPEFLTYFNYEAQQDKSGLPNDRFSAERPEGSISTLTIQRTEQRDSAMYRCASSSRLAGSTDTQYFGPGTRLTVL.

The chain couples TRBV5-5 to TRBJ1-2; D gene uncertain. V lost 4 bases and J 4 bases, leaving 11 bases between the germline ends. Germline assignment: CDR1 SGHKS and CDR2 YYEKEE (reference sequence). The CDR3 consists of 13 residues. Written as DNA, the CDR3 is TGTGCCAGCAGCACGACTGAAATCTATGGCTACACCTTC. It translates to CASSTTEIYGYTF.

This clone was seen only a few times. The V call is TRBV2, the J call TRBJ1-2; TRBD1 aligns across 11 bases. The V and J ends lost 10 bases and 7 bases, in that order; junction bases with no gene match: 20. The V gene's germline CDR1 is SNHLY and CDR2 FYNNEI. This CDR3 contains 17 residues. CDR3 sequence (DNA): TGTGCCACCCCCGGTGCCGGGGGGGACAGGGGGTTCTTTGGCTACACCTTC. Translated, it gives CATPGAGGDRGFFGYTF.

The rearrangement joins TRBV2 to TRBJ2-2, with 10 positions matching TRBD2. Germline values: CDR1 SNHLY, CDR2 FYNNEI. The J segment lost 0 bases and the V segment lost 7 bases, leaving 8 bases of the junction unmatched. This CDR3 contains 17 residues. CDR3 region: CASTTLAGVTNTGELFF. Here the CDR3 DNA reads TGTGCCAGCACAACCCTAGCGGGAGTTACGAACACCGGGGAGCTGTTTTTT.

This rearrangement joins TRBV27 to TRBJ2-5; 11 nucleotides align to TRBD1. The germline V gene encodes CDR1 MNHEY and CDR2 SMNVEV (reference sequence). V shed 5 bases and J 5 bases; nucleotides not matched to a gene: 13. This CDR3 is built from 17 residues. The CDR3 nucleotides read TGTGCCAGCAGTACTACTAAACCCGGGACAGGGGGGGAGACCCAGTACTTC. Translation: CASSTTKPGTGGETQYF.

The chain carries TRBV7-9 and TRBJ1-3, with 7 nucleotides matching TRBD1. The trim removed 6 bases at V and 5 bases at J, leaving 7 bases unmatched. This CDR3 comprises 14 residues. Per the germline V gene, CDR1 is SEHNR and CDR2 is FQNEAQ (reference sequence). The CDR3 DNA reads as TGTGCCAGCAGTTCACAGGGGTTGAGAAACACCATATATTTT. Translating gives CASSSQGLRNTIYF.

This clone was detected only once. The V call is TRBV28, the J call TRBJ1-2; 8 bases align to TRBD1. CDR1 is MDHEN, CDR2 SYDVKM, per germline. Trimming removed 8 bases from V and 4 bases from J; junction bases left unmatched: 9. The CDR3 totals 14 residues. CDR3 amino acids: CASGGFRGPYGYTF. The CDR3 nucleotides read TGTGCCAGCGGGGGTTTCAGGGGGCCCTATGGCTACACCTTC.

The genes are TRBV6-5 and TRBJ1-1, with unresolved D. CDR3 size: 14 residues. Between the trimmed V and J ends, which lost 2 bases and 0 bases, there was a span of 7 bases. Per the germline V gene, CDR1 is MNHEY and CDR2 is SVGAGI. CDR3 sequence (DNA): TGTGCCAGCAGTTACCCGGGAGTGAACACTGAAGCTTTCTTT. The encoded protein is CASSYPGVNTEAFF.

The rearrangement links TRBV18 to TRBJ2-3; D gene ambiguous. The length of the CDR3 is 12 residues. Germline V gene data show CDR1 as KGHSH and CDR2 as LQKENI. V lost 3 bases to trimming and J lost 4 bases, with 5 bases between them. CDR3 DNA: TGTGCCAGCTCACCCAGCGCAGATACGCAGTATTTT. It yields the protein CASSPSADTQYF.

V gene TRBV5-1 combines with J gene TRBJ2-3, with 9 positions matching TRBD1. The CDR3 has 15 amino acids. Germline CDR1 SGHRS, CDR2 YFSETQ. After removal of 5 bases from V and 3 bases from J, the junction contained 7 bases not matched to a gene. The CDR3 loop is CASRARQGGTDTQYF. The CDR3 nucleotides read TGCGCCAGCAGGGCTCGACAGGGGGGGACAGATACGCAGTATTTT.

The genes are TRBV25-1 and TRBJ2-7, with TRBD1 identical over 7 bases. Germline CDR1 reads MGHDK; CDR2 reads SYGVNS. The CDR3 loop spans 14 amino acids. Trimming removed 3 bases from V and 3 bases from J; junction bases left unmatched: 5. The CDR3 reads CASSDPDRHYEQYF. CDR3 DNA: TGTGCCAGCAGTGATCCGGACAGGCACTACGAGCAGTACTTC.

This chain joins TRBV30 and TRBJ2-7, with 11 bases identical to TRBD2. CDR1 and CDR2 from the germline V gene are GTSNPN and SVGIG (reference sequence). V was pared by 0 bases and J by 7 bases, with 8 bases of the junction left unmatched. The CDR3 covers 15 residues. In DNA, the CDR3 is TGTGCCTGGAGTGTACCGCGACTAGCGGGATATGAGCAGTACTTC. Amino acids: CAWSVPRLAGYEQYF.

The CDR3 nucleotides are TGTGCCAGCACTCTTAGCGCGGGCACCGGGGAGCTGTTTTTT. Its protein product is CASTLSAGTGELFF. This chain joins TRBV6-4 and TRBJ2-2; D is possibly TRBD2 (5 bases). Germline CDR1 and CDR2: MRHNA and SNTAGT. Trimming took 7 bases from V and 4 from J, leaving 13 bases between them. The CDR3 is 14 residues long.